The T cell receptor (beta chain) under discussion was sequenced for a study of PD-1 blockade in classical Hodgkin lymphoma. About the research overall: Each patient was given nivolumab 3 mg/kg through a vein every 2 weeks. Study-level points and caveats: A reduction in baseline TCR diversity was reportedly seen in newly diagnosed patients relative to healthy donors.

TCRdb's table, derived via immunoSEQ multiplex PCR, lists solely in-frame clones and lacks some. The sample yields around 20,000 clones, approximately 90% seen once. Germline loops: CDR1 LGHNA, CDR2 YSLEER. With 2 bases clipped from V and 8 bases from J, the junction kept 11 bases outside the gene matches. The CDR3 sequence is 16 residues long. Every patient had relapsed following autologous stem cell transplantation, and cohorts differed in brentuximab vedotin exposure. Comments on this clone: Its antigen remains unidentified.

The chain recombines TRBV4-3 with TRBJ2-1; TRBD2 matches 8 bases. The sequenced sample was peripheral blood mononuclear cells (PBMCs), obtained before the second cycle of nivolumab. This receptor was obtained from a human donor with classical Hodgkin lymphoma. The CDR3 reads CASSQKSPGGVDEQFF. The CDR3 DNA sequence: TGCGCCAGCAGCCAAAAGAGCCCCGGGGGGGTTGATGAGCAGTTCTTC.